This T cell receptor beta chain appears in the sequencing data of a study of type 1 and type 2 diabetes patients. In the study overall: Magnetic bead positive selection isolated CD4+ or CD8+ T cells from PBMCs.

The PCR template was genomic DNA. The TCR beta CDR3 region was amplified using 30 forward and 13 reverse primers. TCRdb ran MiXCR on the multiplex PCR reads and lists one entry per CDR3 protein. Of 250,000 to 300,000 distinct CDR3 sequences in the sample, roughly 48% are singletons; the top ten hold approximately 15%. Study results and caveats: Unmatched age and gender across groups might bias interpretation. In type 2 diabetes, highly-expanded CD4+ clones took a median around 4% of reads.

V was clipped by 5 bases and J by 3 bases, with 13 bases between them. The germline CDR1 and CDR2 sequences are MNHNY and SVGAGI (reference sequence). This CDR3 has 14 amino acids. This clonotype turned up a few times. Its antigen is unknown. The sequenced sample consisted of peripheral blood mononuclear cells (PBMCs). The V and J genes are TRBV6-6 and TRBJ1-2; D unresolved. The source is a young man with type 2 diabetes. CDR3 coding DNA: TGTGCCAGCAGTGAATCAGCGGACTACTATGGCTACACCTTC. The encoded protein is CASSESADYYGYTF.